These 3 T cell receptor beta chains were sequenced from one sample in a study of CXCR3-negative and CXCR3-positive naive CD8 T cells. These TCRs are of unknown antigen specificity. UMI-labeled 5' RACE TRB cDNA libraries were prepared from the cells. TCRdb re-analyzed the 5' RACE reads; it lists each CDR3 protein once, without DNA. Its table records about 60,000 distinct CDR3 sequences. The study's findings and limits: In CXCR3-positive naive cells, the TRB CDR3s were more hydrophobic than in CXCR3-negative naive cells.

The sample taken for sequencing was naive CXCR3+ CD8+ T cells from blood. Subset in this sample: CD45RO-CCR7+CD27+CD95- naive CD8+ T cells expressing CXCR3 (TNR3+). The receptors were gathered from a human donor in good health. Some clones in this sample may be carry-over from other donors' samples.

The V gene is TRBV18, the J gene TRBJ2-2; as DNA is missing, the TRBD1 call by TCRdb cannot be tested. This CDR3 is built from 15 residues. Per the germline V gene, CDR1 is KGHSH and CDR2 is LQKENI. The CDR3 spells CASSPGQGAAGELFF.

The V call is TRBV6-6, the J call TRBJ2-2. Looked up from germline, CDR1 is MNHNY and CDR2 is SVGAGI (reference sequence). The CDR3 has 13 residues. CDR3 residues: CASESEAVGELFF.

This chain connects TRBV5-1 to TRBJ1-2; TCRdb selects TRBD1, and the lack of DNA leaves this call unchecked. CDR3 size: 15 residues. Germline CDR1 and CDR2: SGHRS and YFSETQ. CDR3 in amino acids: CASSRGQGGGYGYTF. Based on the CDR3 plus reference TRBV5-1 and TRBJ1-2, the full variable domain is KAGVTQTPRYLIKTRGQQVTLSCSPISGHRSVSWYQQTPGQGLQFLFEYFSETQRNKGNFPGRFSGRQFSNSRSEMNVSTLELGDSALYLCASSRGQGGGYGYTFGSGTRLTVV.